These 4 T cell receptor beta chains were sequenced from one sample in a study of naive and memory T cell subsets. Two oligonucleotides, mixed equimolar, formed the beta constant-region primer covering TRBC1 and TRBC2. TCRdb re-called the UMI-ligation and nested PCR reads through MiXCR, storing one row per CDR3 protein. The sample consists of some 85,000 distinct CDR3 sequences, about an eighth of them appearing once. The sample was central memory CD4+ T cells from blood. The receptors stem from a human donor in good health.

This clonotype was detected ten times or more. V and J are TRBV29-1 and TRBJ2-3, with D perhaps TRBD1 or TRBD2 (5 bases each). The ends were cut back, 8 bases at V and 2 bases at J, with 14 bases in the middle. CDR1 and CDR2 from the germline V gene are SQVTM and ANQGSEA. The CDR3 is made up of 13 amino acids. Written as DNA, the CDR3 is TGCAGCCTACGGGACCCATCCACAGATACGCAGTATTTT. Amino acid sequence: CSLRDPSTDTQYF.

This clonotype was detected many times. The genes are TRBV29-1 and TRBJ2-5; D may correspond to TRBD1 or TRBD2 (6 bases each). There are 14 residues in the CDR3. V lost 4 bases and J lost 0, with 12 bases in between. Germline assignment: CDR1 SQVTM and CDR2 ANQGSEA. CDR3 coding DNA: TGCAGCGTTGGGAGGGGGTTGTACCAAGAGACCCAGTACTTC. Residues: CSVGRGLYQETQYF. Supplemented by reference TRBV29-1 and TRBJ2-5, the full variable domain reads SAVISQKPSRDICQRGTSLTIQCQVDSQVTMMFWYRQQPGQSLTLIATANQGSEATYESGFVIDKFPISRPNLTFSTLTVSNMSPEDSSIYLCSVGRGLYQETQYFGPGTRLLVL.

Only a few counts were recorded for this clonotype. V usage is TRBV6-6 and J usage is TRBJ2-5; D gene uncertain. This CDR3 spans 13 amino acids. V was clipped by 5 bases and J by 2 bases, with 9 bases between them. From germline, CDR1 is MNHNY and CDR2 SVGAGI (reference sequence). The CDR3 reads CASSVTVQETQYF. The CDR3 nucleotides read TGTGCCAGCAGTGTCACGGTACAAGAGACCCAGTACTTC.

The rearrangement links TRBV20-1 to TRBJ2-3, with D uncertain. The V gene's germline CDR1 is DFQATT and CDR2 SNEGSKA (reference sequence). There are 12 residues in the CDR3. Trimming removed 1 base at V and 2 bases at J, with 4 bases between. The CDR3 DNA is TGCAGTGCTAGAGTATTCACAGATACGCAGTATTTT. Its translation: CSARVFTDTQYF.